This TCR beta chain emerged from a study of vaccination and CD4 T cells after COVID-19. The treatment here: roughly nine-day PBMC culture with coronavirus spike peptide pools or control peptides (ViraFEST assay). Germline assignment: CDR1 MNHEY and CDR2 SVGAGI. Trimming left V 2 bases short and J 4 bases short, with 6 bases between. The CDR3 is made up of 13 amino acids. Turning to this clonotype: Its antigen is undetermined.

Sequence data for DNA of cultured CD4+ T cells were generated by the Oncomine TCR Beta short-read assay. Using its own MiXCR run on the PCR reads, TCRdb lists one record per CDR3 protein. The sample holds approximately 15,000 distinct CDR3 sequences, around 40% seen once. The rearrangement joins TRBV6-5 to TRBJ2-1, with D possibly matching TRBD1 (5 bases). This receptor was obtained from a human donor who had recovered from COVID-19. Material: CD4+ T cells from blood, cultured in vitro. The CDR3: CASSYGAYNEQFF. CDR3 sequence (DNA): TGTGCCAGCAGTTACGGGGCATACAATGAGCAGTTCTTC.